The next 3 T cell receptor beta chains were all read from a single sample in a study of blood T cell repertoires in COVID-19 (dated by TCRdb to about 2020). Library preparation employed the immunoSEQ multiplex PCR assay. Entries here come from immuneACCESS through TCRdb and include only in-frame sequences with V and J called. Some clones fail to appear in such tables; in the studies checked, an unresolved V gene covers under half of the shortfall, and the cause of the remainder is unknown. For this sample there are 200,000 to 250,000 clones; 88% appear just once. Just over 2.5% of the sample rests with the top ten. Sequencing was done on a sample of PBMCs or T cells enriched from blood (not recorded which). The receptor set was obtained from a woman in her twenties or thirties who had recovered from COVID-19.

The chain has TRBV18 and TRBJ1-5; 8 bases are a match to TRBD1. V was clipped by 3 bases and J by 6 bases; unmatched bases: 16. Germline V gives CDR1 KGHSH, CDR2 LQKENI. This CDR3 is 18 amino acids long. The CDR3 DNA reads TGTGCCAGCTCACCGATCTCACTAGGACAGGGATTCGGTCAGCCCCAGCATTTT. Amino acid sequence: CASSPISLGQGFGQPQHF.

The J gene is TRBJ2-1, the V gene TRBV12-5; D gene unclear. The germline V gene encodes CDR1 LGHNT and CDR2 FRNRAP. This CDR3 comprises 14 residues. V was cut by 1 base and J by 8 bases, with 12 bases left in between. The chain's CDR3 is CASGLGNSGYEQFF. In nucleotides, the CDR3 is TGTGCTAGTGGTTTGGGCAATAGTGGTTATGAGCAGTTCTTC.

J is TRBJ1-2 and V is TRBV6-2 or TRBV6-3, with TRBD1 matching 7 bases. This CDR3 has 17 residues. Unmatched junction bases numbered 13, after V lost 2 bases and J lost 4 bases. Germline V gene sequence: CDR1 MNHEY, CDR2 SVGEGT. CDR3 region: CASSYPRQGPERYGYTF. CDR3 bases: TGTGCCAGCAGTTACCCCCGACAGGGACCAGAACGCTATGGCTACACCTTC.